The entry that follows covers one TCR beta chain sequence. Its cognate antigen has yet to be identified. Per-base qualities were not stored, and no clone one base away is much larger. The sample belongs to a study of cytomegalovirus exposure and HLA in healthy donors (dated by TCRdb to the late 2010s). With respect to the entire study: An earlier analysis of several hundred of the donors reported approximately 300 Gb of sequence data and approximately 120 million unique TCR beta sequences obtained from around 170 million T cells. Roughly five DR-DQ haplotypes were handled as single units for association and clustering because linkage in the cohort was strong. A later analysis re-analyzed previously published TCR beta repertoires from 666 donors and added high-resolution HLA genotyping to study TCR occurrence patterns. Rather than using new phenotypic data, the later analysis identified candidate immune exposures from TCR beta sequences and from how often those sequences occurred across donors. Along with the approximately 600-subject first cohort, a separate validation cohort of around 120 different subjects was used. Typing coverage varied by locus: roughly 629-640 donors for A, B, C, DRB1 and DQB1; roughly 520 for DQA1; about 600 for DPA1; 450 to 480 for DPB1. Across approximately 400 genotyped donors of the cohort, an average of roughly 250,000 unique TCR beta nucleotide sequences per donor were sequenced, and about a sixth of those sequences were non-productive. The study aimed to test whether signatures of past pathogen exposure could be identified by cataloging public T cell receptors. An earlier analysis of 500 to 750 of the donors applied high-throughput TCR beta sequencing to assess whether each TCR beta V gene segment acted as functional or pseudogenic. HLA typing included class I and class II loci at four-digit resolution. Every repertoire in the discovery cohort had been generated on one and the same sequencing platform. In a later genetic analysis, genome-wide SNP genotypes for 398 of the 666 donors were used, and that subset was treated as a discovery cohort. To predict cytomegalovirus infection status, the study brought together high-throughput TCR immunosequencing, statistical association of individual TCRs with disease status, and machine learning. Alongside the repertoire data, information on donor age, sex, ethnicity and CMV serostatus was compiled. An early release that covered fewer than 800 HLA-typed donors contained about 290 gigabases of sequencing data and around 80 million unique TCR sequences. The T cell repertoires of some 700 subjects were profiled by immunosequencing and related to cytomegalovirus serostatus. The genetic ancestry cluster associated with self-reported Caucasian donors included approximately 85% of the roughly 360 genotyped donors. Findings and caveats that apply to the study as a whole: Three of the identified cytomegalovirus-associated TCR beta chains were confirmed in vitro to be specific for cytomegalovirus antigens. The study gave a list of 150 to 200 TCR beta chains associated with cytomegalovirus. A cluster of highly shared sequence variants was judged likely to represent a technical artifact of the sequencing pipeline. Strong co-occurrence of HLA alleles, especially DR and DQ, made assigning TCR associations to individual alleles difficult. Only TCR beta chains were sequenced in this cohort, and the absence of alpha or paired-chain data limited detectable features. The presence/absence analyses assumed that sequencing depth was roughly uniform across donors, and that assumption may not be true. The earlier analysis of 450 to 700 of the donors excluded 15 to 20 rarely observed V segments, including chromosome 9 orphons, because counts were too low. The classifier was reported to diagnose cytomegalovirus status with high specificity and sensitivity in both the original cohort and the validation cohort. V-gene and J-gene trimming of TCR beta chains was associated with a missense DCLRE1C variant in a later genetic analysis, and the association was replicated in an independent cohort. Immune exposure information for the cohort was limited to CMV serostatus. In a later analysis, several top co-occurrence clusters were reported to appear linked to parvovirus B19, influenza, CMV and Epstein-Barr virus. An earlier analysis of some 560 of the donors showed that most TCR beta V segments appeared in productive rearrangements either about 90% or about 30% of the time, which broadly matched IMGT annotations. The authors suggested that the approach could potentially be generalized to other disease states and immunological phenotypes. Correlated functional status among segregating V segments might be attributable to linkage disequilibrium, but an unknown experimental factor could not be ruled out. Because HLA typing was unavailable for some donors at each locus, only the typed subset was used in association tests. Compared with equally common non-associated chains, HLA-associated TCR beta chains in a later analysis were more clonally expanded and had lower generation probabilities. Compared with the roughly 720-donor mean, donors in an Asian-associated ancestry cluster had fewer N-insertions in productive TCRs, according to a later genetic analysis. A further reported finding was that TCR beta sequences accurately predicted the HLA-A and HLA-B alleles for most subjects in the first cohort. Most TCR sequences were seen in very few donors, while some public TCRs were found in many individuals. A later analysis associated 16,951 TCR beta sequences with specific HLA alleles at a false discovery rate of 0.05. Most CMV-associated TCR beta chains appeared to be HLA-restricted in a later analysis, and the HLA associations seemed to be driven largely by CMV exposure. According to a later analysis, TCR association rates differed among HLA loci, with DRB1 alleles showing the most associated TCRs and HLA-C alleles showing the fewest. Some IMGT-functional V segments, including TRBV6-2 and TRBV6-3, could not be distinguished by the 87-base-pair reads and were therefore excluded.

Receptor libraries were prepared by the immunoSEQ multiplex PCR assay. The multiplex PCR relied on a mix of 60 forward primers for TCR Vbeta segments and 13 reverse primers for TCR Jbeta segments. Amplification of the CDR3 region of rearranged TCR beta genes was performed with a multiplex PCR assay on genomic DNA. The Illumina HiSeq System was used to sequence the amplified TCR beta libraries as 87-base-pair reads. As for the original processing: A later analysis tallied around 87 million unique TCR beta chains across the approximately 670 repertoires, and around 12 million of those chains were shared by two or more donors. Raw reads were error-corrected and collapsed into unique sequences with a nearest-neighbor algorithm that merged closely related sequences to remove PCR and sequencing errors. To assign V, D and J gene segments, CDR3 sequences were aligned to IMGT reference sequences. For a sequence to be retained, a match of at least six nucleotides was required to both a V gene segment and a J gene segment. Rearrangements were called productive when the CDR3 lacked stop codons and stayed in frame with V and J; all others were non-productive. Following IMGT convention, CDR3 was defined as the stretch from the second conserved V-encoded cysteine to the conserved J-encoded phenylalanine. The earlier analysis of about 640 of the donors excluded any sequence lacking an unambiguous match to a single V gene segment. An earlier analysis of fewer than 750 of the donors called V segments functional above 56.7% productive rearrangements and segregating when the between-donor standard deviation exceeded 5%. A statistical classification framework was built to diagnose cytomegalovirus status from the catalog of TCR beta chain sequences. A later analysis assigned V and J genes by comparing TCR nucleotide sequences with IMGT/GENE-DB human TR gene sequences. Using the TCRdist pipeline, a later analysis assigned CDR3 sequences along with most-parsimonious VDJ recombination scenarios. A later analysis defined each TCR beta chain by its CDR3 amino acid sequence plus V-gene family, and excluded reads lacking a unique V-gene family. As a way to deal with suspected cross-contamination and a sequencing artifact, a later analysis dropped 500 to 700 nucleotide sequences that were highly shared and had low generation probability. For each public chain, a later analysis derived a clonal expansion index from normalized ranks of inferred template counts within each repertoire. A later analysis computed generation probabilities with a VDJ recombination model fitted to out-of-frame rearrangements, and checked the results against IGoR. In a later analysis, hypergeometric tests were used to score TCR-TCR, TCR-HLA and TCR-CMV co-occurrence, with a repertoire-size bias correction applied to TCR pairs. False discovery rates were estimated in a later analysis by permuting HLA or CMV assignments 20 times. A later analysis grouped co-occurring TCRs with DBSCAN, adding TCRdist sequence similarity when clustering within HLA-allele-positive subsets. Co-occurrence clustering excluded repertoires with fewer than 30,000 or more than 120,000 public chains, plus five with anomalous nucleotide sharing. In its TCRdb copy, this immuneACCESS table keeps in-frame sequences only and misses some clones. Where compared with another copy, unresolved V genes explain less than half of these, and the others have no known cause. The V and J calls and clone size are taken from that table; D and trimming were inferred from the DNA. Counted in this sample were about 120,000 clones; 70% to 80% of them appeared once. The ten most abundant clones make up about 2% of the sample.

The cohort consisted of approximately 670 healthy bone marrow donors. Cohort members were all nominally healthy when sampled, although unrecorded immune exposures were likely present. Of the 700 or so cohort members, about 270 had a positive CMV serostatus and 350 to 450 had a negative one, while no CMV serostatus was recorded for the donor. A peripheral blood sample was collected from each donor, and TCR beta sequencing was performed on peripheral blood mononuclear cells. Genomic DNA was extracted from the blood cell samples with the Qiagen DNeasy Blood Extraction Kit. The germline ends are 7 bases apart after V is trimmed by 4 bases and J by 4 bases. The cysteine opens and the phenylalanine closes a CDR3 of 12 amino acids. Only the CDR3 part of the read is kept: 36 bases, read in frame from the first base. According to the germline V gene (reference sequence), CDR1 reads MNHNY and CDR2 reads SVGAGI.

The sequence is built from TRBV6-6 and TRBJ2-5; TRBD2 is perhaps the D gene, given 6 matching bases. The specimen was PBMCs. The receptor was isolated from a human donor in good health. The CDR3 region: CASSSEGETQYF. In nucleotides, the sequence is TGTGCCAGCAGTTCGGAGGGAGAGACCCAGTACTTC.